These 15 T cell receptor beta chains were all obtained from the same sample, sequenced in a study of CD8 T cells in Susac syndrome (dated by TCRdb to between 2018 and 2021). The library came from the immunoSEQ multiplex PCR assay. RNA was extracted with the RNeasy kit and roughly 0.5 to 1 ug was reverse transcribed using random hexamers. In-frame beta chains were kept once TCRdb had trimmed the public reads at Q25 with fastp and called clones with MiXCR. Here each entry gathers all rows of one CDR3 protein and keeps the most common genes and DNA. The sample table contains roughly 80,000 distinct CDR3 sequences; only one count was recorded for 94% of them. About 0.47% of the sample is taken by the ten largest. Sequenced material: CD8+ T cells from PBMCs. These receptor sequences come from a human donor with Susac syndrome.

In this sample, this clonotype turned up once. V usage is TRBV28 and J usage is TRBJ2-1, with TRBD2 matching 14 bases. V trimming: 2 bases; J trimming: 10 bases; junction bases outside the gene matches: 10. CDR1 MDHEN and CDR2 SYDVKM come from the germline V gene. The CDR3 loop spans 17 amino acids. In DNA, the CDR3 is TGTGCCAGCAGTTTAGTGGTGGGACTAGCGGGGGAGGAGGAGCAGTTCTTC. Encoded protein: CASSLVVGLAGEEEQFF.

The chain links TRBV12-3 or TRBV12-4 to TRBJ2-5; D ambiguous. The V gene lost 6 bases and the J gene lost 4 bases, with 15 bases spanning the gap. This CDR3 has 14 amino acids. The CDR3 protein is CASSLIPRIETQYF. As DNA, the CDR3 is TGTGCCAGCAGCCTGATCCCCAGGATAGAGACCCAGTACTTC.

Here the CDR3 reads CASIPRGLDGYTF. CDR3 sequence (DNA): TGTGCCAGCATCCCAAGGGGGCTCGATGGCTACACCTTC. The chain is built from TRBV7-9 and TRBJ1-2, with 7 bases aligning to TRBD1. The CDR3 spans 13 residues. Germline V gene lookup returns CDR1 SEHNR and CDR2 FQNEAQ (reference sequence). V shed 7 bases and J 6 bases; nucleotides not matched to a gene: 8.

The J gene is TRBJ2-3, the V gene TRBV28, with TRBD2 matching 8 bases. CDR3 size: 17 residues. CDR1 and CDR2 (germline): MDHEN, SYDVKM. The J segment lost 1 base and the V segment lost 1 base, leaving 7 bases of the junction unmatched. DNA for the CDR3: TGTGCCAGCAGTTTATTGTCAGGCGGGGGGCGCACAGATACGCAGTATTTT. Protein: CASSLLSGGGRTDTQYF.

CDR3 in amino acids: CASPQGQADTQYF. The CDR3 DNA sequence: TGTGCCAGTCCACAGGGGCAGGCGGATACGCAGTATTTT. The chain links TRBV7-9 to TRBJ2-3; 7 bases are shared with TRBD1. Germline V gives CDR1 SEHNR, CDR2 FQNEAQ (reference sequence). J was trimmed by 6 bases and V by 9 bases; bases with no gene match: 9. The CDR3 consists of 13 residues.

V is TRBV7-8 and J is TRBJ2-1; D is ambiguous. Trimming cost V 1 base and J 1 base, with 11 bases left between them. The CDR3 has 16 residues. Germline CDR1 SGHVS, CDR2 FQNEAQ. CDR3 bases: TGTGCCAGCAGCTTAGAGACGGCCGGGTCCTACAATGAGCAGTTCTTC. Residues: CASSLETAGSYNEQFF. The full variable domain, its missing parts supplied by reference TRBV7-8 and TRBJ2-1, is GAGVSQSPRYKVAKRGQDVALRCDPISGHVSLFWYQQALGQGPEFLTYFQNEAQLDKSGLPSDRFFAERPEGSVSTLKIQRTQQEDSAVYLCASSLETAGSYNEQFFGPGTRLTVL.

There are a few counts of this clonotype. The chain carries TRBV19 and TRBJ2-7, with a possible D match to TRBD2 (5 bases). The CDR3 has 14 amino acids. V was cut by 10 bases and J by 1 base, with 17 bases left in between. Germline-derived CDR1 and CDR2 are LNHDA and SQIVND (reference sequence). CDR3 region: CATSPKRVSYEQYF. CDR3 sequence (DNA): TGTGCCACCTCCCCAAAGAGGGTGTCCTACGAGCAGTACTTC.

The chain links TRBV4-1 to TRBJ1-5; D is uncertain. The length of the CDR3 is 15 residues. Germline V CDR1 and CDR2: MGHRA, YSYEKL. The V gene lost 1 base and the J gene lost 4 bases, with 11 bases spanning the gap. CDR3 coding DNA: TGCGCCAGCAGCCAAGGCCCCTTGGGTAATCAGCCCCAGCATTTT. The encoded protein is CASSQGPLGNQPQHF.

The chain links TRBV27 to TRBJ2-1; the D gene is possibly TRBD1 (5 bases). The V end lost 4 bases, the J end lost 0 bases, and 13 bases lay between the germline ends. Germline-derived CDR1 and CDR2 are MNHEY and SMNVEV (reference sequence). CDR3 length equals 16 residues. CDR3 residues: CASSSTHRSSYNEQFF. CDR3 DNA sequence: TGTGCCAGCAGTTCGACCCACAGGAGCTCCTACAATGAGCAGTTCTTC.

This clonotype appeared a single time. V and J are TRBV6-6 and TRBJ2-7; D remains ambiguous. This CDR3 region has 13 residues. The V gene's germline CDR1 is MNHNY and CDR2 SVGAGI (reference sequence). V lost 8 bases to trimming and J lost 3 bases, with 14 bases between them. The CDR3 region has the DNA TGTGCCAGCGGGCTTCCCAGTCTCTACGAGCAGTACTTC. Translation gives CASGLPSLYEQYF.

This clonotype was observed a single time. The CDR3 sequence: CASSLEAGIQETQYF. The CDR3 nucleotides read TGTGCCAGCAGCTTAGAAGCAGGAATCCAAGAGACCCAGTACTTC. V and J are TRBV11-2 and TRBJ2-5; D remains ambiguous. Germline V gene lookup returns CDR1 SGHAT and CDR2 FQNNGV. The CDR3 is made up of 15 amino acids. The V end was cut by 0 bases, the J end by 1 base, with 9 bases between.

This chain uses TRBV12-3 or TRBV12-4 with TRBJ2-1, with 11 bases lining up with TRBD2. With V trimmed by 5 bases and J by 10 bases, 7 bases remained unmatched. This CDR3 comprises 14 residues. In DNA form, the CDR3 reads TGTGCCAGCAGTGCTAGCGGGGGGCGGGGAGAGCAGTTCTTC. Translating it yields CASSASGGRGEQFF.

The chain uses TRBV9 and TRBJ2-1; 14 bases are shared with TRBD2. The junction had 14 bases not matched to a gene; V was cut back by 3 bases and J by 12 bases. Per germline, CDR1 SGDLS and CDR2 YYNGEE. The CDR3 spans 17 residues. This chain's CDR3 is CASSAHQTSGGAESQFF. CDR3 DNA sequence: TGTGCCAGCAGCGCGCACCAGACTAGCGGGGGGGCCGAGTCGCAGTTCTTC.

The J gene is TRBJ2-7, the V gene TRBV12-3 or TRBV12-4, with D uncertain. V lost 3 bases to trimming and J lost 2 bases, with 5 bases between them. The CDR3 extends over 12 amino acids. CDR3 nucleotide sequence: TGTGCCAGCAGTTTGTTAACCTACGAGCAGTACTTC. Its translation is CASSLLTYEQYF.

The rearrangement joins TRBV12-3 or TRBV12-4 to TRBJ1-3; D is perhaps TRBD1 (6 bases). The CDR3 runs to 12 residues. Trimming took 5 bases from V and 13 from J, leaving 15 bases between them. The CDR3 DNA reads TGTGCCAGCAGTCCGGCGGGACATAGGATATATTTT. Its protein product is CASSPAGHRIYF.